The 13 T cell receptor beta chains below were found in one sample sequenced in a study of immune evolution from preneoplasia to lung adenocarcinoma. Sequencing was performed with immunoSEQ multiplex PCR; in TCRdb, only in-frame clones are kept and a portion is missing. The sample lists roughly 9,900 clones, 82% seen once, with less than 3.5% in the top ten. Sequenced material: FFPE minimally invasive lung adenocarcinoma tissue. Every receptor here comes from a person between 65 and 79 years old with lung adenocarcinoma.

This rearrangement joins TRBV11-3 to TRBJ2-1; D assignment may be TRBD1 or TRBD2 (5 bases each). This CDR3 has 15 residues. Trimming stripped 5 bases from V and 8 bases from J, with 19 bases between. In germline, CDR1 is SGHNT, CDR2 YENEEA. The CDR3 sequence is CASSPEGTLGHEQFF. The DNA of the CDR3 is TGTGCCAGCAGCCCCGAAGGGACCCTGGGGCATGAGCAGTTCTTC.

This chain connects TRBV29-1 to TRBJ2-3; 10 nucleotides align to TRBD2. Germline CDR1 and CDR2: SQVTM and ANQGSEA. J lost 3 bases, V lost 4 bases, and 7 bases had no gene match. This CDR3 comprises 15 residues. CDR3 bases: TGCAGCGTTGTCGGGCTAGCGGGGGTAACAGATACGCAGTATTTT. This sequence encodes CSVVGLAGVTDTQYF.

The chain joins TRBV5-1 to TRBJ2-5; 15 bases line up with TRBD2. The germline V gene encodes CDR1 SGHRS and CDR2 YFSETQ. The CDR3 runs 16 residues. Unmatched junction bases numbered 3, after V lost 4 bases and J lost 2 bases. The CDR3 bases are TGCGCCAGCAGCGTGGGGACTAGCGGGGGGCAAGAGACCCAGTACTTC. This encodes CASSVGTSGGQETQYF.

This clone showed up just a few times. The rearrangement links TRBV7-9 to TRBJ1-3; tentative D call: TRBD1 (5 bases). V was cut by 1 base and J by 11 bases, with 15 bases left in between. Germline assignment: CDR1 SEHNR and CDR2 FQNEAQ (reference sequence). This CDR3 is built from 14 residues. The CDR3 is CASSLGVQGLPIYF. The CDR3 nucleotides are TGTGCCAGCAGCTTAGGGGTCCAGGGACTCCCCATATATTTT.

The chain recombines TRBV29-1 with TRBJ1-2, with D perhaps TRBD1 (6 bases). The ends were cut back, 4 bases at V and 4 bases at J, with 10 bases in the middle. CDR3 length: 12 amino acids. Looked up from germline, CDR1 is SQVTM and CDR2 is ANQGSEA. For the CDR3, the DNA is TGCAGCGTTGGGACAGATTTCTATGGCTACACCTTC. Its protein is CSVGTDFYGYTF.

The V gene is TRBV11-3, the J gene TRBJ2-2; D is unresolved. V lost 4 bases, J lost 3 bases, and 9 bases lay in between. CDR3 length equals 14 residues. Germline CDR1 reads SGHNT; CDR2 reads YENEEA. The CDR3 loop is CASSSLRDTGELFF. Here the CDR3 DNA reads TGTGCCAGCAGCTCCCTTAGGGACACCGGGGAGCTGTTTTTT.

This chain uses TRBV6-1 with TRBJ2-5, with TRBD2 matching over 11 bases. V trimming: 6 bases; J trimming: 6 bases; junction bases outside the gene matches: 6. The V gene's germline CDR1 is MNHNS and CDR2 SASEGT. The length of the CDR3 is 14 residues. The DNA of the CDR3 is TGTGCCAGCAGAACTAGCGGGGGCATAAAGACCCAGTACTTC. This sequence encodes CASRTSGGIKTQYF.

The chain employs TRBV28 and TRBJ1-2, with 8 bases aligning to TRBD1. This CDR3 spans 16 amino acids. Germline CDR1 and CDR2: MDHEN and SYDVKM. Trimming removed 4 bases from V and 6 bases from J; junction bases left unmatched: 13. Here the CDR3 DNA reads TGTGCCAGCAGTTCGTCAGGGGGCGTAGGTTCGGATGGCTACACCTTC. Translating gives CASSSSGGVGSDGYTF.

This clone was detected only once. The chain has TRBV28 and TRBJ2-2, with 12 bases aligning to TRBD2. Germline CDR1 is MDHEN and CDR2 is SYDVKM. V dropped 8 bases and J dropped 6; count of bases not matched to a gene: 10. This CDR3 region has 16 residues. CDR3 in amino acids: CASYLAGGPAAGELFF. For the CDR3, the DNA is TGTGCCAGCTACCTAGCGGGAGGGCCCGCGGCCGGGGAGCTGTTTTTT.

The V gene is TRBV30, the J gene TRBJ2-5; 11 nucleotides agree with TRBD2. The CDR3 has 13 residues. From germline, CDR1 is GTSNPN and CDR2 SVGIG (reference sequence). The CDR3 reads CGTSGSDQETQYF. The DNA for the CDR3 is TGTGGTACTAGCGGGAGTGACCAAGAGACCCAGTACTTC. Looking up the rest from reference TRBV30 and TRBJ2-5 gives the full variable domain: SQTIHQWPATLVQPVGSPLSLECTVEGTSNPNLYWYRQAAGRGLQLLFYSVGIGQISSEVPQNLSASRPQDRQFILSSKKLLLSDSGFYLCGTSGSDQETQYFGPGTRLLVL.

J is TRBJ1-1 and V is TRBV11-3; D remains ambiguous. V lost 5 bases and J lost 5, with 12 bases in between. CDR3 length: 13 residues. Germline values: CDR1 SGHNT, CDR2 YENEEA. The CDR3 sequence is CASSANVGTEAFF. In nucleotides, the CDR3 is TGTGCCAGCAGCGCCAACGTCGGAACTGAAGCTTTCTTT. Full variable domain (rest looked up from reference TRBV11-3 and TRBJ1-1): EAGVVQSPRYKIIEKKQPVAFWCNPISGHNTLYWYLQNLGQGPELLIRYENEEAVDDSQLPKDRFSAERLKGVDSTLKIQPAELGDSAVYLCASSANVGTEAFFGQGTRLTVV.

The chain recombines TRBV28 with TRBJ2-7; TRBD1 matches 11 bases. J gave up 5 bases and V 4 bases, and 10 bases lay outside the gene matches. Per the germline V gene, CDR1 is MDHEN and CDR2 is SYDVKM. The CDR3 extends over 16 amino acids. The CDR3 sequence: CASSSPDRGRRNEQYF. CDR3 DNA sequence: TGTGCCAGCAGTTCGCCGGACAGGGGGCGTCGGAACGAGCAGTACTTC.

The chain's CDR3 is CATSKEGPSPLHF. DNA for the CDR3: TGTGCCACCAGCAAAGAAGGGCCTTCACCCCTCCACTTT. J is TRBJ1-6 and V is TRBV15; D is ambiguous. The germline V gene encodes CDR1 LNHNV and CDR2 YYDKDF (reference sequence). The CDR3 runs to 13 residues. V was cut by 4 bases and J by 9 bases, with 10 bases left in between.